This passage covers 29 T cell receptor beta chains from one sample sequenced in a study of breast tumors, draining lymph nodes, adjacent tissues. Breast cancer patients provided tissue from their axillary draining lymph nodes. TCRdb redid the calling of the multiplex PCR reads with MiXCR, one entry per CDR3 protein. The sample carries 200,000 to 300,000 distinct CDR3 sequences, around 31% recorded once. The specimen was axillary lymph node tissue. These receptors all come from a female donor with breast cancer. Some clones in this sample may be carry-over from other donors' samples.

This clonotype was observed at least ten times. The V call is TRBV7-6, the J call TRBJ2-7; possibly TRBD1 or TRBD2 for D (5 bases each). V was trimmed by 5 bases and J by 5 bases, leaving 16 bases between them. The CDR3 contains 14 residues. Germline V gives CDR1 SGHVS, CDR2 FNYEAQ. The CDR3 loop is CASSPRDQRDEQYF. Written as DNA, the CDR3 is TGTGCCAGCAGCCCACGGGACCAAAGGGACGAGCAGTACTTC.

The sample holds many counts of this clonotype. V gene TRBV4-1 combines with J gene TRBJ1-4; 8 nucleotides match TRBD1. The CDR3 sequence is 14 residues long. V trimming: 5 bases; J trimming: 12 bases; junction bases outside the gene matches: 11. Germline V CDR1 and CDR2: MGHRA, YSYEKL. The CDR3, as DNA: TGCGCCAGCAGCTTCGGACAGGGCACGAGCGAACTGTTTTTT. Translated, it gives CASSFGQGTSELFF.

About this clonotype: A single base separates this from a much larger clone, so it may be a read error. The J gene is TRBJ2-7, the V gene TRBV9; D gene unclear. The germline V gene encodes CDR1 SGDLS and CDR2 YYNGEE. CDR3 length: 14 amino acids. CDR3 DNA sequence: TGTGCCAGCAGCGTAGGTGGGGTATTCAACGAGCAGTCCTTC. Translating it yields CASSVGGVFNEQSF.

The chain has TRBV14 and TRBJ2-1, with 12 bases that match TRBD2. This CDR3 has 21 residues. Germline V gives CDR1 SGHDN, CDR2 FVKESK. The junction had 17 bases not matched to a gene; V was cut back by 0 bases and J by 5 bases. CDR3 in amino acids: CASSQELWASGRAPTHNEQFF. Written as DNA, the CDR3 is TGTGCCAGCAGCCAAGAGCTGTGGGCTAGCGGGAGGGCCCCCACACACAATGAGCAGTTCTTC.

The chain is built from TRBV20-1 and TRBJ2-7; 12 nucleotides match TRBD2. CDR1 and CDR2 from the germline V gene are DFQATT and SNEGSKA (reference sequence). V lost 6 bases and J lost 4; bases outside the gene matches: 4. The CDR3 has 13 residues. CDR3 amino acids: CSATSGRGYEQYF. CDR3 nucleotide sequence: TGCAGTGCGACTAGCGGGAGAGGATACGAGCAGTACTTC.

This clonotype was recorded many times. This chain connects TRBV4-3 to TRBJ1-6; D remains unclear. This CDR3 comprises 14 residues. Germline V gene lookup returns CDR1 LGHNA and CDR2 YSLEER. Between the trimmed V and J ends, which lost 1 base and 10 bases, there was a span of 11 bases. The CDR3 DNA reads TGCGCCAGCAGCCAAGCACCGGTAGGATCACCCCTCCACTTT. This sequence encodes CASSQAPVGSPLHF.

This clonotype was detected many times. The chain carries TRBV7-9 and TRBJ2-6; 14 bases line up with TRBD2. The CDR3 runs 16 residues. The germline CDR1 and CDR2 sequences are SEHNR and FQNEAQ (reference sequence). J lost 3 bases, V lost 7 bases, and 2 bases had no gene match. This CDR3 reads CASMGLAGVGANVLTF. In nucleotides, the CDR3 is TGTGCCAGCATGGGACTAGCGGGAGTTGGGGCCAACGTCCTGACTTTC.

A word on this clonotype: This may be a read error, as it is one base from a much larger clone. In this CDR3 the conserved last residue, phenylalanine or tryptophan, is missing, so a read error is likely. Because the CDR3's place on the DNA is in doubt, the DNA is left out and the CDR3 is given as listed by TCRdb. The chain recombines TRBV7-9 with TRBJ1-2; the table gives TRBD1 as D, unverified against the DNA. Germline V gene lookup returns CDR1 SEHNR and CDR2 FQNEAQ (reference sequence). From its first to its last residue, the CDR3 has 15 amino acids. The CDR3 is CASSLAAAGQGGYPL.

Many counts were recorded for this clonotype. The junction and the germline gene differ at one end; a read error may be behind it. The rearrangement joins TRBV7-9 to TRBJ1-2; 9 bases align to TRBD1. Germline assignment: CDR1 SEHNR and CDR2 FQNEAQ (reference sequence). The CDR3 is 15 residues long. The CDR3: CASSLAAAGQGGYPF. The CDR3 DNA reads as TGTGCCAGCAGCTTAGCCGCGGCGGGACAGGGCGGCTACCCCTTC.

There are a few counts of this clonotype. The rearrangement joins TRBV6-5 to TRBJ1-2; a weak D match, TRBD1 (6 bases). The CDR3 length is 16 residues. Per the germline V gene, CDR1 is MNHEY and CDR2 is SVGAGI. V dropped 2 bases and J dropped 8 bases, with 21 bases sitting between them. This CDR3 reads CASSYTRPAGAGGYTF. In nucleotides, the CDR3 is TGTGCCAGCAGTTACACCCGCCCCGCAGGGGCCGGAGGCTACACCTTC.

This clonotype was seen at least ten times. The chain uses TRBV2 and TRBJ2-7, with 9 bases aligning to TRBD2. Germline values: CDR1 SNHLY, CDR2 FYNNEI. The CDR3 has 14 amino acids. With V trimmed by 4 bases and J by 2 bases, 3 bases remained unmatched. CDR3 loop: CASSVRLAAYEQYF. CDR3 nucleotide sequence: TGTGCCAGCAGTGTGAGACTAGCGGCCTACGAGCAGTACTTC.

To note about this clonotype: A single base separates this from a much larger clone, so it may be a read error. The J gene is TRBJ2-3, the V gene TRBV5-4; TRBD1 agrees at 11 bases. Germline values: CDR1 SGHNT, CDR2 YYREEE (reference sequence). The CDR3 totals 17 residues. Here the CDR3 DNA reads TGTGCCAGCAGCGCGGAGGGGACAGGGGGGTTCACAGATACGCGGTATTTT. As protein: CASSAEGTGGFTDTRYF.

Details on this clonotype: Possible read error: a much larger clone is one base away. The V gene is TRBV12-3 or TRBV12-4, the J gene TRBJ2-1; D gene unclear. CDR3 size: 12 residues. Trimming took 3 bases from V and 7 from J, leaving 7 bases between them. The CDR3 nucleotides are TGTGCCAGCAGTTTCGACTGGAATGAGCAGTTCTTC. It encodes CASSFDWNEQFF.

This clonotype has ten or more counts. One junction end disagrees with the germline gene, perhaps due to a read error. Written as DNA, the CDR3 is TGTGCTAGCAGCTTAGGAGGTCGGGGGTCCGGGGAGCTGTTTTTT. Its translation is CASSLGGRGSGELFF. The V and J genes are TRBV7-7 and TRBJ2-2; possible D gene TRBD2, 6 bases. Germline CDR1 reads SSHAT; CDR2 reads FNYEAQ (reference sequence). The CDR3 has 15 amino acids.

In this sample, this clonotype turned up many times. The chain couples TRBV4-1 to TRBJ2-5, with TRBD1 matching over 7 bases. The germline V gene encodes CDR1 MGHRA and CDR2 YSYEKL. This CDR3 contains 16 residues. The V gene end was trimmed by 2 bases and the J gene end by 5 bases; junction bases not matched to a gene: 11. In DNA, the CDR3 is TGCGCCAGCAGCCAACGCGACAGGGCCGCAGGGGAGACCCAGTACTTC. Translating gives CASSQRDRAAGETQYF.

This clonotype was counted at least ten times. V and J are TRBV5-1 and TRBJ2-7; TRBD1 agrees at 7 bases. The CDR3 is 13 amino acids. The germline CDR1 and CDR2 sequences are SGHRS and YFSETQ. Trimming took 4 bases from V and 3 from J; bases not matched to a gene: 4. The CDR3 DNA sequence: TGCGCCAGCAGCCGCGGACAGGACTACGAGCAGTACTTC. Residues: CASSRGQDYEQYF.

In this sample, this clonotype turned up once. V gene TRBV9 combines with J gene TRBJ2-1; D not resolved. Germline CDR1 SGDLS, CDR2 YYNGEE. This CDR3 has 13 residues. V was trimmed by 4 bases and J by 5 bases, leaving 10 bases between them. The CDR3 DNA sequence: TGTGCCAGCAGCATAGAAGAGAACAATGAGCAGTTCTTC. Translating gives CASSIEENNEQFF.

This clonotype has ten or more counts. The J gene is TRBJ2-7, the V gene TRBV5-1; TRBD2 agrees at 11 bases. The CDR3 is made up of 18 amino acids. The germline CDR1 and CDR2 sequences are SGHRS and YFSETQ. V trimming: 0 bases; J trimming: 0 bases; junction bases outside the gene matches: 8. The CDR3 nucleotides read TGCGCCAGCAGCTTGGGACTAGCGGGAATTAAGTTCTCCTACGAGCAGTACTTC. Translation gives CASSLGLAGIKFSYEQYF.

The chain links TRBV30 to TRBJ2-7, with D tentatively TRBD2 (5 bases). The germline CDR1 and CDR2 sequences are GTSNPN and SVGIG (reference sequence). This CDR3 contains 11 residues. The V end was cut by 5 bases, the J end by 6 bases, with 11 bases between. CDR3 nucleotide sequence: TGTGCCTGGGCCCGACGGGGCGAGCAGTACTTC. It is translated as CAWARRGEQYF.

This clonotype was seen at least ten times. The chain employs TRBV6-6 and TRBJ2-5, with TRBD1 matching 9 bases. CDR1 is MNHNY and CDR2 is SVGAGI in the germline V gene (reference sequence). The CDR3 totals 15 residues. Unmatched junction bases numbered 9, after V lost 5 bases and J lost 5 bases. The CDR3 is CASSEPGQGRETQYF. In DNA form, the CDR3 reads TGTGCCAGCAGTGAGCCGGGACAGGGTAGGGAGACCCAGTACTTC.

The sample holds a few counts of this clonotype. This rearrangement joins TRBV2 to TRBJ2-1; 8 bases agree with TRBD2. Germline assignment: CDR1 SNHLY and CDR2 FYNNEI. CDR3 length: 16 residues. V lost 8 bases to trimming and J lost 9 bases; unmatched junction nucleotides: 18. CDR3 amino acids: CASSPVGAGVLFEQFF. The CDR3 DNA reads TGTGCCAGCTCACCAGTGGGAGCGGGAGTACTTTTTGAGCAGTTCTTC.

Comments on this clonotype: Its ends do not fully match the called genes, so a read error is possible. The rearrangement joins TRBV12-3 or TRBV12-4 to TRBJ2-7; either TRBD1 or TRBD2 may fit D (7 bases each). The CDR3 length is 15 residues. CDR3: CTSSFTSGGVPEQYF. For the CDR3, the DNA is TGTACCAGCAGTTTTACGTCAGGGGGGGTCCCCGAGCAGTACTTC.

This clonotype came up many times. The chain uses TRBV12-3 or TRBV12-4 and TRBJ2-1; D may be TRBD2 (6 bases). The germline V and J ends were trimmed by 6 bases and 10 bases, with 13 bases remaining between them. The length of the CDR3 is 12 residues. Here the CDR3 reads CASSPGTLEQFF. CDR3 sequence (DNA): TGTGCCAGCAGCCCCGGGACTCTCGAGCAGTTCTTC.

The chain is built from TRBV9 and TRBJ2-4, with 7 bases matching TRBD1. V was pared by 5 bases and J by 8 bases, with 10 bases of the junction left unmatched. The CDR3 runs to 14 residues. Germline lookup yields CDR1 SGDLS and CDR2 YYNGEE. The CDR3 DNA is TGTGCCAGCAGTTTAGGGGGCTTGGATGACATTCAGTACTTC. It yields the protein CASSLGGLDDIQYF.

This clonotype was counted many times. The chain is built from TRBV5-1 and TRBJ2-3; 8 bases match TRBD1. V was pared by 1 base and J by 0 bases, with 1 base of the junction left unmatched. This CDR3 spans 15 amino acids. Per germline, CDR1 SGHRS and CDR2 YFSETQ. CDR3 sequence (DNA): TGCGCCAGCAGCTTGCAGGGGGCTAGCACAGATACGCAGTATTTT. Protein: CASSLQGASTDTQYF.

This clonotype was detected many times. This rearrangement joins TRBV4-3 to TRBJ2-5; possibly TRBD2 for D (6 bases). The V gene lost 3 bases and the J gene lost 5 bases, with 13 bases spanning the gap. Germline CDR1 LGHNA, CDR2 YSLEER. The CDR3 is 14 residues long. The CDR3 is CASSQEGRGETQYF. The CDR3 DNA sequence: TGCGCCAGCAGCCAGGAGGGACGGGGGGAGACCCAGTACTTC.

This clonotype was recorded many times. V usage is TRBV6-4 and J usage is TRBJ2-3; 10 bases match TRBD1. J was trimmed by 2 bases and V by 4 bases; bases with no gene match: 3. Germline assignment: CDR1 MRHNA and CDR2 SNTAGT. CDR3 size: 15 residues. CDR3: CASSAGTGVTDTQYF. Here the CDR3 DNA reads TGTGCCAGCAGTGCAGGGACAGGGGTCACAGATACGCAGTATTTT.

This clonotype was picked up many times. The V gene is TRBV5-1, the J gene TRBJ2-7; 7 bases map to TRBD1. The CDR3 contains 15 residues. Germline V gene lookup returns CDR1 SGHRS and CDR2 YFSETQ. V lost 4 bases and J lost 6; bases outside the gene matches: 13. This CDR3 is CASSLDRQGVGEQYF. Here the CDR3 DNA reads TGCGCCAGCAGCCTGGACAGACAGGGAGTGGGCGAGCAGTACTTC.

This chain joins TRBV15 and TRBJ2-3, with D tentatively TRBD1 (5 bases). The CDR3 is 16 amino acids. Trimming cost V 3 bases and J 0 bases, with 13 bases left between them. CDR1 LNHNV and CDR2 YYDKDF come from the germline V gene (reference sequence). In DNA form, the CDR3 reads TGTGCCACCAGCAGCCGCCCTGGGGCTAGCACAGATACGCAGTATTTT. Its translation: CATSSRPGASTDTQYF.